The present T cell receptor (beta chain) was sequenced within a study of T cell clones after liver transplantation (dated by TCRdb to between 2018 and 2021). Looking at the study overall: The samples were obtained from ITN030ST, a randomized trial that attempted immunosuppression withdrawal within 2 years after liver transplantation. The study cohort included 8 liver transplant recipients, of whom 3 were classified as tolerant and 5 as non-tolerant. To count as tolerant, a recipient had to stay completely off immunosuppression for at least one year without liver enzymes climbing beyond twice the upper limit of normal. Donor-reactive T cell clones were identified by TCRbeta sequencing after a pre-transplant mixed lymphocyte reaction and then tracked in post-transplant blood. As an antigen-independent comparator for donor-reactive sequences, third party-reactive TCRbeta sequences were also identified from pre-transplant MLRs. Blood samples were taken pre-transplant, pre-randomization before withdrawal, and post-randomization after full withdrawal or failed withdrawal. Of the eight recipients, a few were HCV-positive, while the remaining recipients had been transplanted for non-autoimmune, non-viral indications. The subjects received no induction therapy and were kept on standard immunosuppression until randomization at 12-24 months post-transplant.

According to the germline V gene, CDR1 reads SGHNT and CDR2 reads YENEEA. The CDR3 holds 15 amino acids from the cysteine to the phenylalanine. Here the CDR3 DNA is all that survives: 45 bases in frame from base 1. V was cut back by 5 bases and J by 0 bases, leaving a gap of 11 bases between them. High-throughput TCRbeta CDR3 sequencing of frozen genomic DNA was performed by immunoSEQ, including PCR amplification, mapping, bias correction and internal controls. Under the source paper's analysis protocol: Only productive rearrangements were retained, with each unique TCRbeta sequence defined by its CDR3 nucleotide sequence together with its V and J gene. For classification of a sequence as donor-reactive, at least 5-fold expansion in CFSE-low cells relative to unstimulated pre-transplant cells and a frequency of at least 0.01% were required. Minimum frequency thresholds were set for each subject based on the unstimulated sample with the lowest template count, ensuring at least 90% detection power. Jensen-Shannon divergence between the top 1000 TCRbeta sequences post- versus pre-transplant served as the measure of repertoire turnover. Changes in detection of donor-reactive sequences were assessed with two-sided Fisher's exact tests. The table was pulled from immuneACCESS by TCRdb, which kept in-frame rearrangements only. Such tables lose some clones; where checked, under half of the loss comes from unresolved V genes, and the rest has no known cause. V, J and clone size reflect that table, while D and trimming were determined from the DNA. For this sample there are 20,000 to 25,000 clones; about four fifths appear just once. Roughly a third of the sample belongs to the ten largest clones.

Results and caveats for the whole study, not just this receptor: The conclusions were preliminary, being limited by small, heterogeneous patient numbers and by non-standardized post-transplant time points. In two subjects, low numbers of available donor cells limited the measurable donor-reactive repertoire. Donor-reactive sequences declined more than third party-reactive ones, suggesting partial antigen-specific deletion unrelated to withdrawal success. When repertoire turnover was taken into account, detection of donor-reactive sequences was significantly reduced in 7 of 8 subjects for CD4 and in 8 of 8 subjects for CD8. Since no allograft tissue specimens were available, donor-reactive T cells may have migrated into the graft instead of being deleted. Circulating donor-reactive CD4 TCRbeta sequences fell significantly post-transplant in most of the 8 subjects, irrespective of tolerance or HCV status.

With regard to this clone: The antigen it binds to is not known. The record has no base qualities; no much larger clone is one base away.

Unstimulated PBMCs, after thawing, were stained for CD3, CD4 and CD8 and then FACS-sorted into CD3+CD4+ and CD3+CD8+ populations. Randomization to immunosuppression withdrawal applied to every one of the 8 studied subjects. Genomic DNA was isolated with the Qiagen DNeasy Blood and Tissue Kit. This chain is built from TRBV11-3 and TRBJ2-1; the D gene may be TRBD1 or TRBD2, since each aligns over 5 bases. This sample comprised CD8+ T cells from blood, obtained roughly 55 months after liver transplant. This clonotype originated in a human patient who received a liver transplant. Because of the transplant, the T cells may be the graft donor's rather than the patient's own. The CDR3 corresponds to CASSLQAGSYNEQFF. The bases read TGTGCCAGCAGCCTACAGGCGGGCTCCTACAATGAGCAGTTCTTC. Reference TRBV11-3 and TRBJ2-1 proteins supply the regions before and after the CDR3; the full variable domain is: EAGVVQSPRYKIIEKKQPVAFWCNPISGHNTLYWYLQNLGQGPELLIRYENEEAVDDSQLPKDRFSAERLKGVDSTLKIQPAELGDSAVYLCASSLQAGSYNEQFFGPGTRLTVL.